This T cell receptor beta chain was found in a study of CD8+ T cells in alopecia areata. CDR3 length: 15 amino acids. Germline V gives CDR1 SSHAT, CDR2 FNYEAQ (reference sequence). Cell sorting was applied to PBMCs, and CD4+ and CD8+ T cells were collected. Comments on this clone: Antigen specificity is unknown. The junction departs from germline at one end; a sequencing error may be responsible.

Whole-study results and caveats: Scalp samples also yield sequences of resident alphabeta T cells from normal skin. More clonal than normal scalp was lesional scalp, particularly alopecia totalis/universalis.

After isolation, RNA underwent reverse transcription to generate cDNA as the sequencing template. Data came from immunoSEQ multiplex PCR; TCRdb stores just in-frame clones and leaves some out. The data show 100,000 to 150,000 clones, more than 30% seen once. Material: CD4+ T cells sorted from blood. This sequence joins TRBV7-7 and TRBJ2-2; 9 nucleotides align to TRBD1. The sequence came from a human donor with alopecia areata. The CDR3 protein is CASSRTGANTGELFF. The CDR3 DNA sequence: TGTGCTAGCAGTCGGACAGGGGCGAACACCGGGGAGCTGTTTTTT. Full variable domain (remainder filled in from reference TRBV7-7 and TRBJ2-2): GAGVSQSPRYKVTKRGQDVTLRCDPISSHATLYWYQQALGQGPEFLTYFNYEAQPDKSGLPSDRFSAERPEGSISTLTIQRTEQRDSAMYRCASSRTGANTGELFFGEGSRLTVL.